This T cell receptor beta chain was obtained from a study of technical replicates of blood from a few donors. Trimming took 5 bases from V and 0 from J, leaving 7 bases between them. From germline, CDR1 is WNHNN and CDR2 SYGVQD (reference sequence). CDR3 length: 13 amino acids. The repertoire was sequenced with immunoSEQ multiplex PCR; TCRdb's copy has only in-frame clones and lacks some. The sample holds 84,000 or so clones, around 94% seen once. The chain employs TRBV10-1 and TRBJ1-1; D uncertain. Sequenced: T cells isolated from PBMCs. The TCR originated in a human donor in good health. The CDR3 protein is CASSLGVNTEAFF. DNA for the CDR3: TGCGCCAGCAGTCTGGGAGTGAACACTGAAGCTTTCTTT.